This T cell receptor (beta chain) comes out of a study of blood T cells in healthy people across ages. Study-level points and caveats: TCR beta diversity per million T cells fell roughly linearly with age.

As for this clonotype: Its antigen is not identified. The junction does not match germline at one end; this may be a read error.

This CDR3 is built from 15 residues. Germline V lookup: CDR1 SGHTA, CDR2 FQGTGA. Each of the donors had ten milliliters of peripheral blood drawn into EDTA-treated Vacutainer tubes. There were at least 5 micrograms of total RNA extracted from every sample. Sample-barcoded 5' priming and a J-beta primer mix drove a second PCR of roughly 7 to 11 cycles. TCRdb called the 5' RACE reads again in MiXCR, with one record for every CDR3 protein. The table has 920,000 or so distinct CDR3 sequences, 40% to 45% seen once; the top ten hold 15% to 20%. The receptor was derived from a woman aged 60-75 years in good health. Material for sequencing was blood. The chain links TRBV7-3 to TRBJ2-6, with D perhaps TRBD2 (6 bases). CDR3 coding DNA: TGTGCCAGCAGCTTAAGGGCAGGCGGGGCCAACGCCCTGACTTTC. This encodes CASSLRAGGANALTF.